The TCR beta chain under discussion was sequenced for a study of blood T cells in healthy people across ages. Study conclusions and caveats: Estimated diversity, derived from one million T cells, was regarded as an underestimate. Lack of knowledge of donor CMV status possibly confounded expanded clonotype changes.

This CDR3 comprises 13 residues. Germline-derived CDR1 and CDR2 are MNHEY and SVGEGT. The V and J ends lost 7 bases and 1 base respectively, with 9 bases between them. Comments on this clonotype: Its target is not known.

For the second PCR, which ran for roughly 6 to 12 cycles, a sample-barcoded 5' primer and a J-beta primer mix were used. TCRdb re-derived calls from the 5' RACE reads in MiXCR, one entry per CDR3 protein. This table holds about 1.5 million distinct CDR3 sequences, less than 45% found once. The sequence was collected from a woman between 18 and 30 years old in good health. The chain employs TRBV6-2 or TRBV6-3 and TRBJ2-3; D is unresolved. The sample was blood. Here the CDR3 reads CASIAPGTDTQYF. The CDR3 DNA reads as TGTGCCAGCATCGCCCCGGGCACAGATACGCAGTATTTT.